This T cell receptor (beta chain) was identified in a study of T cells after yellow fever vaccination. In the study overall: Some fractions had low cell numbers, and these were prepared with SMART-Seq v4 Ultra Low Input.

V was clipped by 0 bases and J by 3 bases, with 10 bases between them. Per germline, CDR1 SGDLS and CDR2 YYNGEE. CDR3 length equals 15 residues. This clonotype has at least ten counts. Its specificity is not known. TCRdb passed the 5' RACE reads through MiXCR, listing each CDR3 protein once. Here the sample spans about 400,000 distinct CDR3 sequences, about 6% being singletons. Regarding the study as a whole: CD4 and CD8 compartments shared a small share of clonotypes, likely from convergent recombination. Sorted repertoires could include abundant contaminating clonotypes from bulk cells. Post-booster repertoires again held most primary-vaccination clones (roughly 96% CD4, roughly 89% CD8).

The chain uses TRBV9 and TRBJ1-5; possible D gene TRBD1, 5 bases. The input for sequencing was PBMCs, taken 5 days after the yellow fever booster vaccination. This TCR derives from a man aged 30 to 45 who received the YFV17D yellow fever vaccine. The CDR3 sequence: CASSVAGEINQPQHF. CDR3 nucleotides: TGTGCCAGCAGCGTAGCGGGGGAAATCAATCAGCCCCAGCATTTT.